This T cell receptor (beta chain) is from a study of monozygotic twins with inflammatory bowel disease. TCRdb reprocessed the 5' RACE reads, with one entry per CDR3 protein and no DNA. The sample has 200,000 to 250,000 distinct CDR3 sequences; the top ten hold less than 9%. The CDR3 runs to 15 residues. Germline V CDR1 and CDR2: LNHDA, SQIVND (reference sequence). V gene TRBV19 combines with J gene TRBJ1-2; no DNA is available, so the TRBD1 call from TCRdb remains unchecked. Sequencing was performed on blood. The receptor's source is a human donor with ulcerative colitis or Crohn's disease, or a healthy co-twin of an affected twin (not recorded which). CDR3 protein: CASSRDSARNYGYTF.